Given below is one TCR beta chain in context. This entry is derived from a study of blood T cell repertoires in COVID-19. Method: immunoSEQ multiplex PCR; TCRdb's copy keeps in-frame clones and lacks some. The sample carries about 58,000 clones, 89% recorded once. The V end lost 7 bases, the J end lost 2 bases, and 15 bases lay between the germline ends. Germline-derived CDR1 and CDR2 are SGHRS and YFSETQ. The CDR3 is made up of 14 amino acids. The V gene is TRBV5-1, the J gene TRBJ1-2, with a weak D call TRBD1 (6 bases). This clonotype was obtained from a woman aged 55-75 years with active COVID-19. Material for sequencing was peripheral blood. The CDR3 protein is CASWVQGTNYGYTF. DNA for the CDR3: TGCGCCAGCTGGGTTCAGGGGACCAACTATGGCTACACCTTC.